The next 10 T cell receptor beta chains were all read from a single sample in a study of STAT3 mutations in large granular lymphocyte leukemia. Some clones are missing from TCRdb's copy, which holds only in-frame ones; the method was immunoSEQ multiplex PCR. The sample contains almost 25,000 clones, about 94% of which appear only once. Study-level results: In T-cell large granular lymphocyte leukemia, about half of patients showed multiple immunodominant subclonotypes.

The antigens of these receptors remain unknown. Material: peripheral blood mononuclear cells. These receptors were collected from a man in his forties with T-cell large granular lymphocyte leukemia. Some clones in this sample may be carry-over from other donors' samples.

J is TRBJ1-6 and V is TRBV7-2, with unresolved D. Germline V gives CDR1 SGHTA, CDR2 FQGNSA. The CDR3 spans 12 residues. V was pared by 1 base and J by 6 bases, with 1 base between. CDR3 amino acids: CASSLVNSPLHF. CDR3 bases: TGTGCCAGCAGCTTAGTTAATTCACCCCTCCACTTT.

This clone came up a few times. V and J are TRBV10-3 and TRBJ1-6, with D maybe TRBD1 (5 bases). The CDR3 spans 15 residues. Germline V gene lookup returns CDR1 ENHRY and CDR2 SYGVKD. The V end lost 0 bases, the J end lost 13 bases, and 16 bases lay between the germline ends. The CDR3 region has the DNA TGTGCCATCAGTGAGTCCCTGAGGGGCGATACGCCCCTCCACTTT. Translating gives CAISESLRGDTPLHF.

This CDR3 reads CASSTKLDTQYF. In DNA form, the CDR3 reads TGTGCCAGCAGCACCAAACTGGATACGCAGTATTTT. V and J are TRBV5-4 and TRBJ2-3; D gene unclear. Trimming removed 4 bases from V and 6 bases from J, with 9 bases in between. CDR1 and CDR2 from the germline V gene are SGHNT and YYREEE (reference sequence). The CDR3 totals 12 residues.

The gene calls are TRBV6-5 and TRBJ2-3; no definite D call. The germline gives CDR1 MNHEY, CDR2 SVGAGI. This CDR3 contains 11 residues. V was shortened by 5 bases and J by 5 bases, with 5 bases between the two germline ends. The CDR3 nucleotides are TGTGCCAGCAGTGAACGAGATACGCAGTATTTT. Translated, it gives CASSERDTQYF.

The chain couples TRBV6-6 to TRBJ2-7, with D possibly being TRBD2 (5 bases). The CDR3 has 14 residues. Germline values: CDR1 MNHNY, CDR2 SVGAGI (reference sequence). Trimming pared 0 bases from V and 3 bases from J, leaving 9 bases between. CDR3 in amino acids: CASSYSEAFYEQYF. As DNA, the CDR3 is TGTGCCAGCAGTTACTCGGAGGCATTCTACGAGCAGTACTTC.

As DNA, the CDR3 is TGTGCCAGCTCACCTAATGTGGGGGAAAATTCACCCCTCCACTTT. Amino acid sequence: CASSPNVGENSPLHF. This chain connects TRBV18 to TRBJ1-6; tentative D call: TRBD1 (5 bases). From germline, CDR1 is KGHSH and CDR2 LQKENI. Deletions cut 3 bases from V and 7 bases from J, with 13 bases between. The CDR3 sequence is 15 residues long.

The chain carries TRBV7-9 and TRBJ1-1; a weak D match, TRBD1 (6 bases). Trimming shortened V by 4 bases and J by 3 bases, and 9 bases separated the two germline ends. CDR1 is SEHNR, CDR2 FQNEAQ, per germline (reference sequence). This CDR3 is 13 amino acids long. The CDR3 sequence is CASSSRGDTEAFF. The CDR3 DNA reads TGTGCCAGCAGCTCAAGGGGGGACACTGAAGCTTTCTTT. Supplemented by reference TRBV7-9 and TRBJ1-1, the full variable domain reads DTGVSQNPRHKITKRGQNVTFRCDPISEHNRLYWYRQTLGQGPEFLTYFQNEAQLEKSRLLSDRFSAERPKGSFSTLEIQRTEQGDSAMYLCASSSRGDTEAFFGQGTRLTVV.

The CDR3 is CASRGGVPGELFF. The CDR3 coding sequence is TGTGCCAGTAGAGGCGGGGTTCCCGGGGAGCTGTTTTTT. V usage is TRBV19 and J usage is TRBJ2-2; perhaps TRBD2 as D (6 bases). Germline loops: CDR1 LNHDA, CDR2 SQIVND (reference sequence). V lost 6 bases and J 6 bases, leaving 11 bases between the germline ends. CDR3 length: 13 amino acids. The full variable domain, rest sourced from reference TRBV19 and TRBJ2-2, is DGGITQSPKYLFRKEGQNVTLSCEQNLNHDAMYWYRQDPGQGLRLIYYSQIVNDFQKGDIAEGYSVSREKKESFPLTVTSAQKNPTAFYLCASRGGVPGELFFGEGSRLTVL.

The chain employs TRBV7-2 and TRBJ1-4, with D perhaps matching TRBD1 (5 bases). Germline V CDR1 and CDR2: SGHTA, FQGNSA. Deletions cut 5 bases from V and 3 bases from J, with 10 bases between. The CDR3 loop spans 14 amino acids. The CDR3 nucleotides are TGTGCCAGCAGCCTGGGGGGGGCTAATGAAAAACTGTTTTTT. As protein: CASSLGGANEKLFF.

V usage is TRBV30 and J usage is TRBJ1-2; perhaps TRBD1 as D (6 bases). CDR1 is GTSNPN, CDR2 SVGIG, per germline (reference sequence). The CDR3 is 14 amino acids. V dropped 2 bases and J dropped 4 bases, with 14 bases sitting between them. The CDR3 coding sequence is TGTGCCTGGAGTAAACAGGGTGGGGGCTATGGCTACACCTTC. Protein product: CAWSKQGGGYGYTF.